Sequencing of this TCR beta chain was carried out in a study of T cells in Graves' hyperthyroidism and ophthalmopathy. The CDR3 is 15 amino acids. The V gene lost 3 bases and the J gene lost 2 bases, with 10 bases spanning the gap. Germline-derived CDR1 and CDR2 are LGHNA and YNFKEQ. A note on this clonotype: What it binds is not known.

Study outcomes and limitations: Onset of ophthalmopathy came a median 6.5 months after the model predicted it. Within blood appeared most thyroid clonotypes that had expanded above 0.001.

RNA transcripts yielded amplified TCR beta CDR3 regions. Researchers ran a first-round RT-PCR on the TCR CDR3 using the HTBI primer set. TCRdb itself ran the multiplex PCR reads through MiXCR, one entry per CDR3 protein. The sample contains around 600,000 distinct CDR3 sequences, approximately 14% of which appear only once. Over 18 months, lack of ophthalmopathy progression marked Graves' hyperthyroidism as stable. Diagnoses used clinical symptoms, serum thyroxine and TRAb, thyroid ultrasound and orbital computed tomography. V and J are TRBV4-2 and TRBJ2-2, with D perhaps TRBD1 (5 bases). The specimen was blood. The sequence was collected from a woman in her 30s with Graves' hyperthyroidism. In DNA form, the CDR3 reads TGTGCCAGCAGCCAGGCGACAGCCAACACCGGGGAGCTGTTTTTT. Encoded protein: CASSQATANTGELFF.